The 2 T cell receptor beta chains listed next were all sequenced from one sample in a study of OX40 agonist ivuxolimab in advanced cancers. TCRdb's copy holds only in-frame clones and misses some; the assay was immunoSEQ multiplex PCR. There are around 80,000 clones in the sample; 85% occur only once, and around 3.2% lies in the top ten. Specimen: CD4+ or CD8+ T cells sorted from blood, collected in a trial of the OX40 agonist ivuxolimab. These receptor sequences come from an adult with an advanced solid tumor such as melanoma, head and neck, liver or kidney cancer.

The chain uses TRBV7-9 and TRBJ1-1, with a weak D call TRBD1 (5 bases). Per germline, CDR1 SEHNR and CDR2 FQNEAQ (reference sequence). The CDR3 has 16 amino acids. V lost 0 bases, J lost 1 base, and 12 bases lay in between. The CDR3 here is CASSLAVGTTNTEAFF. CDR3 bases: TGTGCCAGCAGCTTAGCGGTCGGGACTACGAACACTGAAGCTTTCTTT.

The chain employs TRBV19 and TRBJ2-4; unclear D gene. This CDR3 contains 12 residues. Trimming removed 8 bases at V and 3 bases at J, with 8 bases between. Germline lookup yields CDR1 LNHDA and CDR2 SQIVND (reference sequence). The CDR3 DNA is TGTGCCAGTTCGGAAGACAAAAACATTCAGTACTTC. Translation: CASSEDKNIQYF.